This is a list of T cell receptor beta chains from one sample in a study of blood T cell repertoires in COVID-19. Clones were sequenced by immunoSEQ multiplex PCR, and TCRdb holds only the in-frame ones, with some missing. Of approximately 210,000 clones listed, approximately 80% are singletons. Sequenced material: peripheral blood. The receptors here all came from a man aged 30-40 years with active or convalescent COVID-19. Both conserved end residues are part of each CDR3. A D gene is named only where the DNA matches it firmly. The listing skips clone size in some rows; elsewhere it reads once, few, many or a size class.

-	-	TRBJ2-5	TRBV9	CASSVEYSYQETQYF	TGTGCCAGCAGCGTAGAATATTCGTACCAAGAGACCCAGTACTTC
once	-	TRBJ1-1	TRBV18	CASSPLSEDTEAFF	TGTGCCAGCTCACCACTGTCCGAGGACACTGAAGCTTTCTTT
-	TRBD2	TRBJ2-3	TRBV6-5	CASSPTSGGARTQYF	TGTGCCAGCAGTCCTACTAGCGGGGGGGCTCGGACGCAGTATTTT
-	-	TRBJ2-7	TRBV7-7	CASSLQAGSEQYF	TGTGCTAGCAGCTTACAAGCGGGCTCCGAGCAGTACTTC
-	-	TRBJ1-4	TRBV2	CASSREFNEKLFF	TGTGCCAGCTCGAGGGAATTTAATGAAAAACTGTTTTTT
-	TRBD2	TRBJ2-1	TRBV7-3	CASSPGTSGYNEQFF	TGTGCCAGCAGCCCCGGGACTAGCGGATACAATGAGCAGTTCTTC
-	-	TRBJ1-2	TRBV24-1	CATSDVGQAGYTF	TGTGCCACCAGTGATGTCGGCCAGGCGGGCTACACCTTC
-	-	TRBJ1-5	TRBV18	CASSPRAAQPQHF	TGTGCCAGCTCACCACGGGCAGCCCAGCCCCAGCATTTT
-	-	TRBJ1-2	TRBV5-3	CARSLARVTRYGYTF	TGTGCCAGAAGCTTGGCTCGGGTCACCCGCTATGGCTACACCTTC
-	-	TRBJ1-2	TRBV3-1/TRBV3-2	CASSDNFLGGYTF	TGTGCCAGCAGCGACAACTTTCTGGGTGGCTACACCTTC
once	-	TRBJ1-4	TRBV27	CASSFGRANEKLFF	TGTGCCAGCAGTTTCGGCCGGGCTAATGAAAAACTGTTTTTT
-	TRBD2	TRBJ2-1	TRBV7-9	CASSSTSGRESEQFF	TGTGCCAGCAGCTCGACTAGCGGGAGGGAGAGTGAGCAGTTCTTC
-	TRBD1	TRBJ1-2	TRBV7-3	CASSLDRDNYGYTF	TGTGCCAGCAGCTTAGACAGGGATAACTATGGCTACACCTTC
-	-	TRBJ1-4	TRBV21-1	CASSTKRDFGQAREKLFF	TGTGCCAGCAGCACCAAAAGGGACTTCGGACAGGCGAGGGAAAAACTGTTTTTT
few	TRBD1	TRBJ1-6	TRBV19	CASSIDRGQGFGYHSPLHF	TGTGCCAGTAGTATAGATCGGGGACAGGGGTTCGGATACCATTCACCCCTCCACTTT
-	-	TRBJ1-1	TRBV19	CATHSLQKNTEAFF	TGTGCTACCCACTCTTTACAGAAGAACACTGAAGCTTTCTTT
-	TRBD2	TRBJ2-1	TRBV24-1	CATTSGVEQFF	TGTGCCACCACTAGCGGTGTTGAGCAGTTCTTC
-	TRBD2	TRBJ2-3	TRBV19	CASSLSGGTSTDTQYF	TGTGCCAGTAGTTTATCGGGAGGGACTAGCACAGATACGCAGTATTTT
-	TRBD2	TRBJ2-1	TRBV7-2	CASSLVVGASGRNEQFF	TGTGCCAGCAGCTTAGTTGTAGGGGCTAGCGGTAGGAATGAGCAGTTCTTC
-	-	TRBJ2-3	TRBV6-2/TRBV6-3	CASSLLVQADTQYF	TGTGCCAGCAGCCTACTAGTCCAAGCAGATACGCAGTATTTT